The source of this TCR beta chain is a study of shared T cell receptors in the human thymus. V lost 6 bases, J lost 4 bases, and 19 bases lay in between. The CDR3 is 15 amino acids. Germline V lookup: CDR1 MNHNS, CDR2 SASEGT. Profiled with immunoSEQ multiplex PCR; TCRdb holds only in-frame clones, not every one. Among 55,000 to 75,000 clones listed, roughly 96% were seen once. This receptor was obtained from a human donor. The sequencing sample was made of thymocytes. V gene TRBV6-1 combines with J gene TRBJ2-7, with TRBD2 as a possible D gene (6 bases). The DNA for the CDR3 is TGTGCCAGCAGCCTCCTGGACGGAGGGAATTACGAGCAGTACTTC. It yields the protein CASSLLDGGNYEQYF.